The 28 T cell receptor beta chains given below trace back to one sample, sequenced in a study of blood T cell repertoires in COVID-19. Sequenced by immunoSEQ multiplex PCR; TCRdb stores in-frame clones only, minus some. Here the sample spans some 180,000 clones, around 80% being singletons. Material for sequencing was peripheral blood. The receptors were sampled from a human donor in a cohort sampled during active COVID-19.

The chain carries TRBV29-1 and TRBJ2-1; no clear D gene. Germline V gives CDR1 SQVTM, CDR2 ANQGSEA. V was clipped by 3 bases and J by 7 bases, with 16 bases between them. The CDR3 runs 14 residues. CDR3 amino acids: CSVDLRGIWNEQFF. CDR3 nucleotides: TGCAGCGTTGATCTCCGCGGAATTTGGAATGAGCAGTTCTTC.

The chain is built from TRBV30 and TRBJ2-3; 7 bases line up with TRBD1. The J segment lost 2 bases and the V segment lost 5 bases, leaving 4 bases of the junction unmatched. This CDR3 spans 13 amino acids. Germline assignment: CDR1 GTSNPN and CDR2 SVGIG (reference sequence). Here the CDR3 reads CAWDRAFTDTQYF. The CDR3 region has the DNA TGTGCCTGGGACAGGGCATTCACAGATACGCAGTATTTT.

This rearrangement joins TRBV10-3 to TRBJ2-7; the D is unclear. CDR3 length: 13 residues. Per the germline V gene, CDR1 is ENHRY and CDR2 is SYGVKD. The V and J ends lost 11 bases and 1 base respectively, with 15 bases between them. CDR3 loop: CAAGQRQSYEQYF. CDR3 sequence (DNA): TGTGCCGCCGGCCAGCGTCAATCCTACGAGCAGTACTTC.

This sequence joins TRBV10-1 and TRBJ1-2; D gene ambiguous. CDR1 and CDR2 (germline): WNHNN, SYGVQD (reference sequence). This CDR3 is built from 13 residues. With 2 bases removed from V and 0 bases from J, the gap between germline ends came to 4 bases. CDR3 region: CASSEAANYGYTF. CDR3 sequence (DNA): TGCGCCAGCAGTGAGGCGGCTAACTATGGCTACACCTTC.

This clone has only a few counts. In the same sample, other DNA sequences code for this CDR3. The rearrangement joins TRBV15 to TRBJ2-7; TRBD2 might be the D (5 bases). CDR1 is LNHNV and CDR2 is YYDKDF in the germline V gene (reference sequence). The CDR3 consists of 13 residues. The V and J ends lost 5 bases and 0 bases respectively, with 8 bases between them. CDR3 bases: TGTGCCACCAGCCGCGGGCGCTCCTACGAGCAGTACTTC. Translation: CATSRGRSYEQYF.

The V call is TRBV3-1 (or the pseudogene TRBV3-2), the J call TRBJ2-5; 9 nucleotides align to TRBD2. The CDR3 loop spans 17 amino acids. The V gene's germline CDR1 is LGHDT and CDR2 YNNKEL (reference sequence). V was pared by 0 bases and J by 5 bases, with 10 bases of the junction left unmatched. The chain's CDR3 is CASSQDPRAGGGETQYF. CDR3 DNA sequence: TGTGCCAGCAGCCAAGATCCTCGAGCGGGAGGAGGGGAGACCCAGTACTTC.

CDR3 nucleotides: TGTGCCAGTAGTTCTAGCGGAACGAACACCGGGGAGCTGTTTTTT. Translated, it gives CASSSSGTNTGELFF. This chain connects TRBV19 to TRBJ2-2; TRBD2 matches at 7 bases. The germline V gene encodes CDR1 LNHDA and CDR2 SQIVND (reference sequence). The CDR3 extends over 15 amino acids. With V trimmed by 5 bases and J by 0 bases, 3 bases remained unmatched.

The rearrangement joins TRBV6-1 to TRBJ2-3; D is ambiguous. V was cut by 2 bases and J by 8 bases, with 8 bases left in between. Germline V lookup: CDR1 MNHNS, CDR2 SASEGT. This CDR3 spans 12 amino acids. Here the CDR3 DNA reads TGTGCCAGCAGTGAATCACGGGTTACGCAGTATTTT. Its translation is CASSESRVTQYF.

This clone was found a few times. CDR3 region: CASSLSSASYGYTF. The CDR3 coding sequence is TGCGCCAGCAGCTTGTCCTCCGCTAGCTATGGCTACACCTTC. The chain combines TRBV5-1 with TRBJ1-2, with D uncertain. V lost 1 base and J lost 4, with 11 bases in between. The CDR3 sequence is 14 residues long. Germline V gives CDR1 SGHRS, CDR2 YFSETQ.

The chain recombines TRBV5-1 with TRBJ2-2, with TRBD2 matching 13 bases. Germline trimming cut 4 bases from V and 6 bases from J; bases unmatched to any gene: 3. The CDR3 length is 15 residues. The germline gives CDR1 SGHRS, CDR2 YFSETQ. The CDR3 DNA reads TGCGCCAGCAGCACAGGACTAGCGGGAGCCGGGGAGCTGTTTTTT. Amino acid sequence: CASSTGLAGAGELFF.

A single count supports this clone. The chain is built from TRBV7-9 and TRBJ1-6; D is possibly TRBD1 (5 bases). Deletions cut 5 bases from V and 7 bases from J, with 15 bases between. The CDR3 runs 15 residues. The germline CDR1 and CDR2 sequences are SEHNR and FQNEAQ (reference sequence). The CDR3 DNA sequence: TGTGCCAGCAGCCTAGAGTGGGGGGGAAATTCACCCCTCCACTTT. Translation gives CASSLEWGGNSPLHF.

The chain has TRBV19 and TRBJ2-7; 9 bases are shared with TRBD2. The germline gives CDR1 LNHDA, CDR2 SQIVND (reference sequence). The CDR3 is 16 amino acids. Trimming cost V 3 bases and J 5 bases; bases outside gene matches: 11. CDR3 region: CASSMLLEAGGDEQYF. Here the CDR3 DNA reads TGTGCCAGTAGTATGTTGCTCGAAGCGGGAGGAGACGAGCAGTACTTC. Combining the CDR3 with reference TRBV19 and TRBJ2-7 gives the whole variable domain DGGITQSPKYLFRKEGQNVTLSCEQNLNHDAMYWYRQDPGQGLRLIYYSQIVNDFQKGDIAEGYSVSREKKESFPLTVTSAQKNPTAFYLCASSMLLEAGGDEQYFGPGTRLTVT.

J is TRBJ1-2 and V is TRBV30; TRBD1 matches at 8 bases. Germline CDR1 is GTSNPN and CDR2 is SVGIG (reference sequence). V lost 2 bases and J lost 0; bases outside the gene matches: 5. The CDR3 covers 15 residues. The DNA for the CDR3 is TGTGCCTGGAGTTCCCCGGACAGGGCTAACTATGGCTACACCTTC. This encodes CAWSSPDRANYGYTF.

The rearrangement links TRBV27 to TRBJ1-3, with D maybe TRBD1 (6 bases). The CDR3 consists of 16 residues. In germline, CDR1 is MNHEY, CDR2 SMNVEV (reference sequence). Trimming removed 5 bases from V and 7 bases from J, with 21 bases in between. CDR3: CASSLGPTGLGNTIYF. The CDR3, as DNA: TGTGCCAGCAGTCTGGGACCTACAGGGTTAGGTAACACCATATATTTT.

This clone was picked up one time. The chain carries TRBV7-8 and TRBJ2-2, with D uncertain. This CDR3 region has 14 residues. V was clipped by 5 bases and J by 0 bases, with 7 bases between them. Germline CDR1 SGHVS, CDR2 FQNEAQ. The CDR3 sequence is CASSQTANTGELFF. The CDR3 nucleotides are TGTGCCAGCAGCCAAACAGCGAACACCGGGGAGCTGTTTTTT.

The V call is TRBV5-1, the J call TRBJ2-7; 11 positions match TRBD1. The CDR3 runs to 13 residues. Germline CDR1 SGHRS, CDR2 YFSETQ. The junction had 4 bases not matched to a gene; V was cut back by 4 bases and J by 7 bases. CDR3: CASSEGQGGEQYF. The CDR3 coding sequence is TGCGCCAGCAGCGAGGGACAGGGGGGTGAGCAGTACTTC. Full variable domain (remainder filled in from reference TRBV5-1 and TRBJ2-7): KAGVTQTPRYLIKTRGQQVTLSCSPISGHRSVSWYQQTPGQGLQFLFEYFSETQRNKGNFPGRFSGRQFSNSRSEMNVSTLELGDSALYLCASSEGQGGEQYFGPGTRLTVT.

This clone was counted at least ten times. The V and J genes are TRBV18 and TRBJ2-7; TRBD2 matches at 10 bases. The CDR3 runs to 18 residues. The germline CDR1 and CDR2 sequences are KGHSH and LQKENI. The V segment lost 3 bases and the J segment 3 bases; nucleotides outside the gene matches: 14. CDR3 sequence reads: CASSPITSGTTRYYEQYF. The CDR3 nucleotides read TGTGCCAGCTCACCCATTACTAGCGGGACGACTCGGTACTACGAGCAGTACTTC.

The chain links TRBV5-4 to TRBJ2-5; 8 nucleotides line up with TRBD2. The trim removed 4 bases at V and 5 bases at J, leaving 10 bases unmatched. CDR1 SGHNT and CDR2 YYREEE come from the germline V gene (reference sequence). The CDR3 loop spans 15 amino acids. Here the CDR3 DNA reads TGTGCCAGCAGCCCCACGGGAGGGCGTGTTGAGACCCAGTACTTC. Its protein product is CASSPTGGRVETQYF.

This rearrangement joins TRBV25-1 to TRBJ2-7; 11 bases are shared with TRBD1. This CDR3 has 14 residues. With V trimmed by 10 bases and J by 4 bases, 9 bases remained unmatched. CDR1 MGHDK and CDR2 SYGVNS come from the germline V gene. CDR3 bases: TGTGCCACCCCCCGGGACAGGGGGTTATACGAGCAGTACTTC. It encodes CATPRDRGLYEQYF.

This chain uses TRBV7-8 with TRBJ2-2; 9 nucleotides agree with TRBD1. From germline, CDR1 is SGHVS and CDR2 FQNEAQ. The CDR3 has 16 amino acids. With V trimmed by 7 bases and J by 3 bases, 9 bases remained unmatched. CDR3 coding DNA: TGTGCCAGCAACCACCGGGACAGGGTTGACACCGGGGAGCTGTTTTTT. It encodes CASNHRDRVDTGELFF.

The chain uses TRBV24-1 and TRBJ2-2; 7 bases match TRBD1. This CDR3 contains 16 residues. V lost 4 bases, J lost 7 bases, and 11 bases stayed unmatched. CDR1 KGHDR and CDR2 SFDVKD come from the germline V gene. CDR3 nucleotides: TGTGCCACCAGTGACCGCGGACAGGCCGTGGACGGGGAGCTGTTTTTT. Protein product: CATSDRGQAVDGELFF.

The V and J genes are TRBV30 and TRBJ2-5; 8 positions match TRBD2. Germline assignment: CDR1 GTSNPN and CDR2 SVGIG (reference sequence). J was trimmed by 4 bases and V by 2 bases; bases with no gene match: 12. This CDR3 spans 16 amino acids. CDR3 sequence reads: CAWSPPGGAARETQYF. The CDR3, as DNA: TGTGCCTGGAGTCCTCCCGGGGGGGCCGCACGAGAGACCCAGTACTTC.

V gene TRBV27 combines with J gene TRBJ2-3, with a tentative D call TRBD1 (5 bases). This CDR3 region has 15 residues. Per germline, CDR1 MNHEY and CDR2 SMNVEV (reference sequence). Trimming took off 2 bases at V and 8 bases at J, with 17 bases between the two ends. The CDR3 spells CASSLQGPRLGTQYF. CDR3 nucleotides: TGTGCCAGCAGTTTACAGGGTCCCCGCCTGGGTACGCAGTATTTT.

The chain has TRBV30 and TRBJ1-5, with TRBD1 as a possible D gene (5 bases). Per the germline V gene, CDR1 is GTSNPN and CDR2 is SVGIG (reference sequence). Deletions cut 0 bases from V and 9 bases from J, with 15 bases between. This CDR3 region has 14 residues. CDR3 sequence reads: CAWSVHLRGGPQHF. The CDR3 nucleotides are TGTGCCTGGAGTGTACATTTGCGCGGGGGGCCCCAGCATTTT.

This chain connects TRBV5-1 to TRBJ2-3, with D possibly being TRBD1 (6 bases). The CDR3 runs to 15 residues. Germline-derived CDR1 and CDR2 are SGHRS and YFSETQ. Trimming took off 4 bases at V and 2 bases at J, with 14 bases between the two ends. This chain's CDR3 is CASSAGQLITDTQYF. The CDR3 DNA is TGCGCCAGCAGCGCTGGACAGCTCATCACAGATACGCAGTATTTT.

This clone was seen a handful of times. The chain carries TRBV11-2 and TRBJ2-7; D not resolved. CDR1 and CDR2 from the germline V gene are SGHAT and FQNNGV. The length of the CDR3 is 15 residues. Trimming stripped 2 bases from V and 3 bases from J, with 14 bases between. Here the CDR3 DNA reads TGTGCCAGCAGCTTATCCCACGCCCGAGACTACGAGCAGTACTTC. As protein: CASSLSHARDYEQYF. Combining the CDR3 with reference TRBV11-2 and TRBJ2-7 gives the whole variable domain EAGVAQSPRYKIIEKRQSVAFWCNPISGHATLYWYQQILGQGPKLLIQFQNNGVVDDSQLPKDRFSAERLKGVDSTLKIQPAKLEDSAVYLCASSLSHARDYEQYFGPGTRLTVT.

CDR3 nucleotides: TGTGCCAGCAGCCGGGACAGCGCTAATGAAAAACTGTTTTTT. This gives the protein CASSRDSANEKLFF. J is TRBJ1-4 and V is TRBV7-9; 7 bases align to TRBD1. V dropped 5 bases and J dropped 3; count of bases not matched to a gene: 3. This CDR3 has 14 amino acids. Germline CDR1 and CDR2: SEHNR and FQNEAQ (reference sequence).

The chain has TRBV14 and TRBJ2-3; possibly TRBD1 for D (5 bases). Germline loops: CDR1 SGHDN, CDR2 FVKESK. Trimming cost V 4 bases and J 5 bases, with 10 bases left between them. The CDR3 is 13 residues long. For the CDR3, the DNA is TGTGCCAGCAGCCCCCAGGGTAGAGATACGCAGTATTTT. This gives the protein CASSPQGRDTQYF.